Listed here are 2 T cell receptor beta chains from one sample, sequenced in a study of CD8+ T cells in alopecia areata. Treatment defined: oral pan-JAK inhibitor, 5-10 mg twice daily. It was cDNA, reverse transcribed from extracted RNA, that served as the sequencing template. TCRdb's table, derived via immunoSEQ multiplex PCR, lists solely in-frame clones and lacks some. The data hold more than 200,000 clones, with over 60% observed a single time. The starting material was CD4+ T cells sorted from blood, obtained between weeks 43 and 45, from a patient treated with tofacitinib. Receptor source: a human donor with alopecia areata.

This sequence joins TRBV23-1 and TRBJ1-4, with 7 bases matching TRBD1. TRBV23-1 is identified as an open reading frame with a role that is uncertain. V lost 0 bases to trimming and J lost 7 bases; unmatched junction nucleotides: 8. This CDR3 contains 16 residues. CDR3 DNA sequence: TGCGCCAGCAGTCAATCCCGACAGGGAGGGAGTGAAAAACTGTTTTTT. Amino acids: CASSQSRQGGSEKLFF.

On this clone: One junction end does not reproduce the germline sequence, and a read error may be involved. The genes are TRBV10-3 and TRBJ1-2, with TRBD1 matching over 7 bases. Germline V gene data show CDR1 as ENHRY and CDR2 as SYGVKD. This CDR3 comprises 14 residues. The CDR3 DNA is TGTGCCATCAATGAGGGGGCAGGGATCTATGGCTACACCTTC. Translation: CAINEGAGIYGYTF.